Below are 5 T cell receptor beta chains sequenced from a single sample in a study of T-cell memory formation after mild COVID-19. One entry per CDR3 protein, called by TCRdb with MiXCR from the 5' RACE reads. The data hold a few hundred thousand distinct CDR3 sequences, with more than 20% observed a single time. The specimen sequenced was PBMCs or a T cell subset sorted from them (not recorded which). These TCRs come from a man between 18 and 35 years old who had mild COVID-19 (a few samples of this study predate the infection). Cell type and time point are not known.

This chain joins TRBV29-1 and TRBJ2-7, with 10 bases fitting TRBD1. Losses at the gene ends were 5 bases for V and 0 bases for J; bases not matched to a gene: 4. Germline values: CDR1 SQVTM, CDR2 ANQGSEA. This CDR3 is 14 amino acids long. DNA of the CDR3: TGCAGCGTTTATGGACAGGGGGACTCCTACGAGCAGTACGTC. Translation gives CSVYGQGDSYEQYV.

This clonotype was counted between two and nine times. This chain links TRBV5-1 with TRBJ2-7, with D perhaps TRBD2 (5 bases). Germline lookup yields CDR1 SGHRS and CDR2 YFSETQ. This CDR3 contains 13 residues. V was clipped by 5 bases and J by 3 bases, with 12 bases between them. In DNA, the CDR3 is TGCGCCAGCAGTTTCGGACGGGGCTACGAGCAGTACGTC. This gives the protein CASSFGRGYEQYV.

This clonotype was counted many times. The rearrangement uses TRBV4-2 and TRBJ2-3; D remains unclear. V shed 1 base and J shed 6 bases, with 20 bases lying between them. Looked up from germline, CDR1 is LGHNA and CDR2 is YNFKEQ. CDR3 size: 17 residues. The CDR3: CASSQVALASPSDTQYF. CDR3 coding DNA: TGTGCCAGCAGCCAAGTCGCACTTGCGTCACCTTCCGATACGCAGTATTTT.

DNA for the CDR3: TGTGCCAGCAGTTCTCCAGGGTACGGCCAGCCCCAGCATTTT. It codes for CASSSPGYGQPQHF. The rearrangement uses TRBV6-2 or TRBV6-3 and TRBJ1-5; a weak D match, TRBD1 (5 bases). The CDR3 is made up of 14 amino acids. CDR1 is MNHEY, CDR2 SVGEGT, per germline. V gave up 4 bases and J gave up 7 bases, with 14 bases separating them.

J is TRBJ1-5 and V is TRBV12-3 or TRBV12-4; a possible D gene is TRBD1 (5 bases). The CDR3 loop spans 16 amino acids. Trimming took 2 bases from V and 3 from J, leaving 14 bases between them. The DNA of the CDR3 is TGTGCCAGCAGTTTAAGTCGCAGGGAGATCAATCAGCCCCAGCATTTT. This sequence encodes CASSLSRREINQPQHF.